This is a list of T cell receptor beta chains from one sample in a study of shared T cell receptors in the human thymus. TCRdb's table, derived via immunoSEQ multiplex PCR, lists solely in-frame clones and lacks some. Among about 730,000 clones, approximately 85% were seen once, and the ten largest hold under 0.012%. In addition, the sample was reused for a study of human thymus T cells.

Sequences were obtained from thymocytes. These receptors were collected from a girl in the first two years of life with a congenital heart defect. The CDR3 runs from the conserved cysteine through the conserved F or W. Each record gives: D gene, V gene, clone size, J gene, CDR3 DNA, CDR3 protein. D genes are given only for firm matches. Clone size, where shown, is once, few, many, or a class for clones that have expanded.

-,TRBV12-5,-,TRBJ1-3,TGTGCTAGTGGTTTGACGGGTACTGGAAACACCATATATTTT,CASGLTGTGNTIYF
-,TRBV25-1,few,TRBJ2-1,TGTGCCAGCAGTGACAAACTTCCCTACTCCTACAATGAGCAGTTCTTC,CASSDKLPYSYNEQFF
-,TRBV21-1,few,TRBJ1-2,TGTGCCAGCAGCAAAGTGACAGGACGCGGCTACACCTTC,CASSKVTGRGYTF
-,TRBV11-3,-,TRBJ2-1,TGTGCCAGCAGCCAGGGCGGGGAACCTCGAAATGAGCAGTTCTTC,CASSQGGEPRNEQFF
-,TRBV2,-,TRBJ1-2,TGTGCCAGCAGACACAGGTTTAGGAACTATGGCTACACCTTC,CASRHRFRNYGYTF
TRBD1,TRBV5-6,-,TRBJ2-6,TGTGCCAGCAGCTCGAGAACAGGGGCTGGGGCCAACGTCCTGACTTTC,CASSSRTGAGANVLTF
TRBD1,TRBV5-8,-,TRBJ1-5,TGTGCCAGCAGCCTGACGACAGGGATTCGTCAGCCCCAGCATTTT,CASSLTTGIRQPQHF
-,TRBV20-1,-,TRBJ1-2,TGCAGTGCTGCCCACAGGGACGGCTACACCTTC,CSAAHRDGYTF
TRBD1,TRBV10-1,once,TRBJ1-1,TGCGCCAGCAGTGAGAGGTTGGTTGGGACAGGGGGCTCTGAAGCTTTCTTT,CASSERLVGTGGSEAFF
-,TRBV19,-,TRBJ2-5,TGTGCCAGCAAGATAACACTTACAGGGCAAGAGACCCAGTACTTC,CASKITLTGQETQYF